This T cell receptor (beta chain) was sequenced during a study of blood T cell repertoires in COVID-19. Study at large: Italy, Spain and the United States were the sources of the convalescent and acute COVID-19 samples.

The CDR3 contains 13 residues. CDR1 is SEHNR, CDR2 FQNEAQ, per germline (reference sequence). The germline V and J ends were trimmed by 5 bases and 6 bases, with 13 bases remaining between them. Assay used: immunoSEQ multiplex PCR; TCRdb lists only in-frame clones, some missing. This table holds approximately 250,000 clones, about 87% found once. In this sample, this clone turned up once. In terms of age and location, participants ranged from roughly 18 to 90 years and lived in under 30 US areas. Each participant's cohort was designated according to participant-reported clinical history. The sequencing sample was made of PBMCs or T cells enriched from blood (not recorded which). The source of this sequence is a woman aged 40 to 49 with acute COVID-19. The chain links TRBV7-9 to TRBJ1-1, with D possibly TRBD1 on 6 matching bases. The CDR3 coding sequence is TGTGCCAGCAGCGACTCAGGGGAACCTGAAGCTTTCTTT. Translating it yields CASSDSGEPEAFF.